Only a few counts were recorded for the clone carrying this TCR beta chain. Antigen unknown. The record originates from a study of regulatory T cells in long-lasting Graves disease. Study background: Graves' patients who were just diagnosed had used antithyroid drugs for under 3 months. The study, taken as a whole, reports: Peripheral blood was the sole material, not thyroid tissue.

Building the TCR beta libraries relied on iRepertoire HTBI primers, and CDR3 regions underwent Arm-PCR. MiXCR, run by TCRdb on the multiplex PCR reads, gives a single entry per CDR3 protein. The data show 450,000 to 650,000 distinct CDR3 sequences, roughly a sixth seen once. The V end was cut by 2 bases, the J end by 3 bases, with 15 bases between. This CDR3 spans 15 amino acids. The V gene's germline CDR1 is GTSNPN and CDR2 SVGIG (reference sequence). Indicated time point: newly diagnosed GD, antithyroid drugs for less than 3 months. Following extraction of RNA from PBMCs, that RNA was used to make the TCR library. These data were also reused for a study on T cells in Graves' hyperthyroidism and ophthalmopathy. That source notes: Stability of Graves' hyperthyroidism was defined as absent ophthalmopathy progression within 18 months.

Sequenced here: peripheral blood mononuclear cells (PBMCs), sampled at new diagnosis, from a patient treated with antithyroid drugs. V gene TRBV30 combines with J gene TRBJ2-3; TRBD1 might be the D (6 bases). The clonotype originates from a woman aged 35-60 years with Graves disease. The CDR3 DNA follows: TGTGCCTGGAGTCATGGGGCCAGGGGAACAGATACGCAGTATTTT. Protein product: CAWSHGARGTDTQYF.